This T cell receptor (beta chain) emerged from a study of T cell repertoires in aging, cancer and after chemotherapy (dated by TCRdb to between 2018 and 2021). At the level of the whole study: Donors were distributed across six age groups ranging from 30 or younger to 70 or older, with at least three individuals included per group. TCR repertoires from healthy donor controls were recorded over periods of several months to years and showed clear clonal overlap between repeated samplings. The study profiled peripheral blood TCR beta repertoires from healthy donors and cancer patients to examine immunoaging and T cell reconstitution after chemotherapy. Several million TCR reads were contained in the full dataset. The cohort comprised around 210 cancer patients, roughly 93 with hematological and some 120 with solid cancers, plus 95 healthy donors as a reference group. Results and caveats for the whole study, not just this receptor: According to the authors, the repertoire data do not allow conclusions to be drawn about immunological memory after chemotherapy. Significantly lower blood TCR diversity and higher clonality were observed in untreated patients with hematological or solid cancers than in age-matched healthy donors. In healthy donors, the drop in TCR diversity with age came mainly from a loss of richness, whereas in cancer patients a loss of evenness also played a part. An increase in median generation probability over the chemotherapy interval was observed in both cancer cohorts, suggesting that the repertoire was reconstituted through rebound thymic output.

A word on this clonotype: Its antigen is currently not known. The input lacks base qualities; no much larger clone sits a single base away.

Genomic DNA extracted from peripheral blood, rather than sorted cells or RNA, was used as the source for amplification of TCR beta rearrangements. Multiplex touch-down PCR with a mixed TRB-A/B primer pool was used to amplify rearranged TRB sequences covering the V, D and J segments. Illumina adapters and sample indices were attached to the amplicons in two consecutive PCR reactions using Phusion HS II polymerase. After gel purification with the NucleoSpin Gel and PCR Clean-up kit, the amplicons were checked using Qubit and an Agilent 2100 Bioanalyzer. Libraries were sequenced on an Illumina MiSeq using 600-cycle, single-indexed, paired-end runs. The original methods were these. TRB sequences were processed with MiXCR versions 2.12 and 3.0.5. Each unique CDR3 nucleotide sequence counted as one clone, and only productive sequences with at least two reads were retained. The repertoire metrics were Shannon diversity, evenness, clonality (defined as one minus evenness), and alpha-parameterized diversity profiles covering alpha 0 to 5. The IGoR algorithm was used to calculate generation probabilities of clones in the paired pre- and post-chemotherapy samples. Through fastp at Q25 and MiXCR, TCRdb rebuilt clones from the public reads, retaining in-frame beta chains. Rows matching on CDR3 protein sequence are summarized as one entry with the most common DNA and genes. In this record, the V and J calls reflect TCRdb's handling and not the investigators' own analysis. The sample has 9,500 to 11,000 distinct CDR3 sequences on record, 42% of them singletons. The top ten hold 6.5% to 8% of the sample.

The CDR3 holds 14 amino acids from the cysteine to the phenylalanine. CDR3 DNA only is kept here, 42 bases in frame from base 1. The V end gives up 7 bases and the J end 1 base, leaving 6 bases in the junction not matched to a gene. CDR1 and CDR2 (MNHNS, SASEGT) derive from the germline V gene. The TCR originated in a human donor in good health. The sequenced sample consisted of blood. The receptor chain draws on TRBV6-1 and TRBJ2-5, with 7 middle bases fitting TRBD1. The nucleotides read TGTGCCAGCATGTCAGGGGGTTTCCAAGAGACCCAGTACTTC. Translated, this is CASMSGGFQETQYF.